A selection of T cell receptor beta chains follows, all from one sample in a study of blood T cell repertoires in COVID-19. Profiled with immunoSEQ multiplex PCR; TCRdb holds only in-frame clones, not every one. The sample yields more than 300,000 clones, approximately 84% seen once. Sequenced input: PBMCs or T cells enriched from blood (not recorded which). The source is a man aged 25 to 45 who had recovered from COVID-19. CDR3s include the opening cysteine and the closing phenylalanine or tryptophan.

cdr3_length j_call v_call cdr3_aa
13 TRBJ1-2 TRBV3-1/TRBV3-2 CASSLLTGRGYTF
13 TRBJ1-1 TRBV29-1 CSVKQGLNTEAFF
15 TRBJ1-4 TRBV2 CASSGSTVWNEKLFF
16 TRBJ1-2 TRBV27 CASSFQTGTGIYGYTF
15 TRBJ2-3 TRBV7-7 CASSPGLAATDTQYF
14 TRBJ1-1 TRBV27 CASSSGTGNTEAFF
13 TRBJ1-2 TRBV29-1 CSARSTERNGYTF
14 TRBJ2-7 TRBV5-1 CASSVETGGYEQYF
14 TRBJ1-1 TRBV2 CASRSKVQGTEAFF
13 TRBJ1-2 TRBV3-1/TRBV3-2 CASSQDRSSGYTF
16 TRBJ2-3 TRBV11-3 CASSLEPEREGRTQYF
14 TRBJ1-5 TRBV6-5 CASRRGNSNQPQHF
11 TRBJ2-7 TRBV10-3 CAISDQYEQYF
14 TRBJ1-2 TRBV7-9 CASSQNAGNYGYTF
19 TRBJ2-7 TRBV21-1 CASSKEEGSKISETYEQYF
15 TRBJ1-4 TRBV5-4 CASSLQTGDNEKLFF
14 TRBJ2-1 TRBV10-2 CATRDWSSYNEQFF
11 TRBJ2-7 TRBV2 CASSLVGEQYF
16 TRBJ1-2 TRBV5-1 CASSLATGEGDYGYTF
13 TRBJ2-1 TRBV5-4 CASNPGGHNEQFF
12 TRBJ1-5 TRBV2 CASGDSNQPQHF
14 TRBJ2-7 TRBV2 CASNPGQGLYEQYF
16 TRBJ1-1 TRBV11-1 CASSQDSMGMNTEAFF
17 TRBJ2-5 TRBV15 CATSRNRGTRNQETQYF
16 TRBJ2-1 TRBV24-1 CATSDPTSGTYNEQFF
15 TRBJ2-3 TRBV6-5 CASSYSLGEGDTQYF
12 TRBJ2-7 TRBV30 CAWSVGAYEQYF